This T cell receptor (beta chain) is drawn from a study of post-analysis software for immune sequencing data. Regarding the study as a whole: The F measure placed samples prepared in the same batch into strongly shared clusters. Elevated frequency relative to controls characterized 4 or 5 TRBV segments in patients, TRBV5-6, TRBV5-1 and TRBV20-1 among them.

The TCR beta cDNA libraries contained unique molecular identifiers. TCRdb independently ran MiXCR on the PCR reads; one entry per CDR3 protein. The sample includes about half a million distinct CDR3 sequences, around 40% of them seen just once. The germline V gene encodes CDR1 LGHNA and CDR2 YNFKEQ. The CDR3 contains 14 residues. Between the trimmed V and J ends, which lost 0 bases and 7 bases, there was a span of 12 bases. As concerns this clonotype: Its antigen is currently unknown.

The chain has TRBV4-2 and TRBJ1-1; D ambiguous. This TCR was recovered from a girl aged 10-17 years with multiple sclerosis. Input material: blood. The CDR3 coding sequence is TGTGCCAGCAGCCAAGAGGTGGAAGAACGTGAAGCTTTCTTT. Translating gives CASSQEVEEREAFF.